This TCR beta chain comes out of a study of T cells in Graves' hyperthyroidism and ophthalmopathy. The germline V gene encodes CDR1 MGHDK and CDR2 SYGVNS. V shed 4 bases and J shed 2 bases, with 5 bases lying between them. The CDR3 loop spans 12 amino acids. TCR beta CDR3 regions were amplified from RNA transcripts. First-round RT-PCR with HTBI primers amplified the TCR CDR3 region. TCRdb itself ran the multiplex PCR reads through MiXCR, one entry per CDR3 protein. The data contain approximately 330,000 distinct CDR3 sequences, roughly 13% of them seen just once; the ten biggest clones take up around 32%. General study results and limits: The model predicted ophthalmopathy a median around 6 months before onset.

Concerning this clonotype itself: Its target is not known.

Patients with uncontrolled infections, other autoimmune diseases, pregnancy or lactation were excluded. The chain links TRBV25-1 to TRBJ1-1, with D unclear. Source material: blood. The sequence came from a woman aged 40-49 years with Graves' ophthalmopathy. The CDR3 region has the DNA TGTGCCAGCAGTGCCTTCAACACTGAAGCTTTCTTT. Its translation: CASSAFNTEAFF.